The 24 T cell receptor beta chains in this list originate from one sample, sequenced in a study of OX40 agonist ivuxolimab in advanced cancers. The assay was immunoSEQ multiplex PCR, and TCRdb's table has in-frame clones only and misses some. The data contain some 130,000 clones, about nine tenths of them singletons. Material: CD4+ or CD8+ T cells sorted from blood, obtained in a trial of the OX40 agonist ivuxolimab. All receptors come from an adult with an advanced solid tumor such as melanoma, head and neck, liver or kidney cancer.

This clone has more than one count but fewer than ten. The chain has TRBV15 and TRBJ2-7; D is ambiguous. This CDR3 is 11 amino acids long. Per the germline V gene, CDR1 is LNHNV and CDR2 is YYDKDF (reference sequence). Trimming took 0 bases from V and 6 from J, leaving 3 bases between them. Written as DNA, the CDR3 is TGTGCCACCAGCAGAGATCGCGAGCAGTACTTC. This translates into CATSRDREQYF.

The V and J genes are TRBV5-4 and TRBJ2-5, with 11 bases aligning to TRBD2. Trimming cost V 5 bases and J 4 bases; bases outside gene matches: 10. Germline V lookup: CDR1 SGHNT, CDR2 YYREEE (reference sequence). The CDR3 spans 16 residues. The CDR3 DNA is TGTGCCAGCAGGCCCACTAGCGGGAGTTTGCCAGAGACCCAGTACTTC. Its protein product is CASRPTSGSLPETQYF.

The gene calls are TRBV2 and TRBJ1-2; TRBD1 is a possible D gene (5 bases). Germline assignment: CDR1 SNHLY and CDR2 FYNNEI. This CDR3 has 11 amino acids. V lost 8 bases and J 10 bases, leaving 14 bases between the germline ends. CDR3 bases: TGTGCCAGCGGTTGGGCAGGGATCTACACCTTC. Protein: CASGWAGIYTF.

The chain joins TRBV28 to TRBJ1-1; D gene unclear. The CDR3 is 14 amino acids. Per the germline V gene, CDR1 is MDHEN and CDR2 is SYDVKM. V was shortened by 4 bases and J by 0 bases, with 9 bases between the two germline ends. CDR3 amino acids: CASSSIGMNTEAFF. The CDR3, as DNA: TGTGCCAGCAGTTCGATAGGCATGAACACTGAAGCTTTCTTT. The entire variable domain, with the rest obtained from reference TRBV28 and TRBJ1-1, is as follows: DVKVTQSSRYLVKRTGEKVFLECVQDMDHENMFWYRQDPGLGLRLIYFSYDVKMKEKGDIPEGYSVSREKKERFSLILESASTNQTSMYLCASSSIGMNTEAFFGQGTRLTVV.

The chain combines TRBV6-7 with TRBJ2-5; TRBD2 matches at 11 bases. TRBV6-7 falls under the ORF class, with uncertain function. The CDR3 sequence is 14 residues long. V lost 9 bases to trimming and J lost 3 bases; unmatched junction nucleotides: 6. CDR3 nucleotides: TGTGCCAGAGTAGCGGGAGGGCCGGAAGAGACCCAGTACTTC. This encodes CARVAGGPEETQYF.

This chain links TRBV7-3 with TRBJ1-1, with TRBD1 matching over 8 bases. Germline-derived CDR1 and CDR2 are SGHTA and FQGTGA. Unmatched junction bases numbered 7, after V lost 4 bases and J lost 0 bases. CDR3 size: 16 residues. CDR3 residues: CASSSPDRAMNTEAFF. In nucleotides, the CDR3 is TGTGCCAGCAGCTCCCCGGACAGGGCCATGAACACTGAAGCTTTCTTT.

The chain employs TRBV2 and TRBJ2-1; 15 nucleotides match TRBD2. J gave up 8 bases and V 6 bases, and 2 bases lay outside the gene matches. The germline V gene encodes CDR1 SNHLY and CDR2 FYNNEI. The CDR3 contains 14 residues. This CDR3 reads CASRGLAGGDEQFF. CDR3 bases: TGTGCCAGCAGGGGACTAGCGGGAGGCGATGAGCAGTTCTTC. The full variable domain, in which reference TRBV2 and TRBJ2-1 provide the parts outside the CDR3, is EPEVTQTPSHQVTQMGQEVILRCVPISNHLYFYWYRQILGQKVEFLVSFYNNEISEKSEIFDDQFSVERPDGSNFTLKIRSTKLEDSAMYFCASRGLAGGDEQFFGPGTRLTVL.

The chain couples TRBV28 to TRBJ2-7, with 7 bases fitting TRBD2. The CDR3 contains 14 residues. The germline V gene has CDR1 MDHEN and CDR2 SYDVKM. V trimming: 3 bases; J trimming: 6 bases; junction bases outside the gene matches: 8. The CDR3 DNA follows: TGTGCCAGCAGTTTTACGGCGGGAGATCCCGAGCAGTACTTC. Encoded protein: CASSFTAGDPEQYF.

This clone has only one observation. The chain employs TRBV9 and TRBJ2-7; 15 bases agree with TRBD2. J lost 4 bases, V lost 3 bases, and 2 bases had no gene match. The CDR3 contains 15 residues. Germline lookup yields CDR1 SGDLS and CDR2 YYNGEE. CDR3 residues: CASSAGTSGRYEQYF. As DNA, the CDR3 is TGTGCCAGCAGCGCGGGGACTAGCGGGAGGTACGAGCAGTACTTC.

CDR3 loop: CASSLSRAGGSYEQYF. The CDR3 bases are TGTGCCAGCAGCTTATCCCGAGCGGGAGGATCCTACGAGCAGTACTTC. The chain is built from TRBV7-9 and TRBJ2-7, with TRBD2 matching over 9 bases. This CDR3 spans 16 amino acids. Looked up from germline, CDR1 is SEHNR and CDR2 is FQNEAQ (reference sequence). After removal of 2 bases from V and 1 base from J, the junction contained 6 bases not matched to a gene.

The genes are TRBV28 and TRBJ1-1; D ambiguous. V was clipped by 6 bases and J by 8 bases, with 10 bases between them. The germline gives CDR1 MDHEN, CDR2 SYDVKM. CDR3 length equals 11 residues. The CDR3 is CASRYSLEAFF. CDR3 sequence (DNA): TGTGCCAGCAGGTACTCTTTGGAAGCTTTCTTT.

This clone occurred once. The rearrangement uses TRBV19 and TRBJ2-4; D not resolved. CDR3 length equals 13 residues. Germline V gene sequence: CDR1 LNHDA, CDR2 SQIVND (reference sequence). Trimming took 7 bases from V and 4 from J, leaving 11 bases between them. The CDR3 nucleotides are TGTGCCAGTATTTCGGACGGAAAAAACATTCAGTACTTC. It encodes CASISDGKNIQYF.

The chain recombines TRBV6-5 with TRBJ2-3; D might be TRBD1 or TRBD2, each matching 5 bases. The CDR3 has 15 amino acids. Trimming removed 7 bases at V and 0 bases at J, with 14 bases between. Germline CDR1 and CDR2: MNHEY and SVGAGI. CDR3 sequence (DNA): TGTGCCAGCATTCGGGACCCCGCTAGCACAGATACGCAGTATTTT. It translates to CASIRDPASTDTQYF.

The V and J genes are TRBV7-9 and TRBJ2-7, with a weak D call TRBD2 (6 bases). V was clipped by 5 bases and J by 6 bases, with 11 bases between them. Per germline, CDR1 SEHNR and CDR2 FQNEAQ (reference sequence). The CDR3 length is 12 residues. CDR3 sequence (DNA): TGTGCCAGCAGCCCTTCGGGGGTCGAGCAGTACTTC. Translating it yields CASSPSGVEQYF.

This chain uses TRBV19 with TRBJ1-4; 8 nucleotides agree with TRBD1. V shed 8 bases, J shed 5 bases, and the junction held 4 bases outside the gene matches. The CDR3 spans 13 residues. Germline V gene sequence: CDR1 LNHDA, CDR2 SQIVND (reference sequence). CDR3 DNA: TGTGCCAGTGAAGACAGGGGCAATGAAAAACTGTTTTTT. It specifies CASEDRGNEKLFF.

This clone was observed a handful of times. The chain is built from TRBV2 and TRBJ1-3; 8 bases align to TRBD1. Germline loops: CDR1 SNHLY, CDR2 FYNNEI. Trimming cost V 7 bases and J 2 bases; bases outside gene matches: 10. This CDR3 is built from 16 residues. CDR3 in DNA: TGTGCCAGCACCCAAGGACAGGGTAAAGCTGGAAACACCATATATTTT. Translation: CASTQGQGKAGNTIYF. The full variable domain, completed using reference TRBV2 and TRBJ1-3, is EPEVTQTPSHQVTQMGQEVILRCVPISNHLYFYWYRQILGQKVEFLVSFYNNEISEKSEIFDDQFSVERPDGSNFTLKIRSTKLEDSAMYFCASTQGQGKAGNTIYFGEGSWLTVV.

The V and J genes are TRBV6-6 and TRBJ2-3, with a possible D match to TRBD2 (6 bases). Per the germline V gene, CDR1 is MNHNY and CDR2 is SVGAGI (reference sequence). V was cut by 5 bases and J by 6 bases, with 9 bases left in between. The CDR3 consists of 12 residues. In nucleotides, the CDR3 is TGTGCCAGCAGTAGGAGGGAGGATACGCAGTATTTT. This translates into CASSRREDTQYF.

This clone has only one observation. This chain connects TRBV19 to TRBJ1-4; tentative D call: TRBD1 (6 bases). The V and J ends lost 2 bases and 5 bases respectively, with 9 bases between them. Germline CDR1 reads LNHDA; CDR2 reads SQIVND (reference sequence). This CDR3 contains 14 residues. CDR3 in amino acids: CASSIIQGNEKLFF. CDR3 coding DNA: TGTGCCAGTAGTATAATACAGGGCAATGAAAAACTGTTTTTT. The full variable domain, with the rest looked up from reference TRBV19 and TRBJ1-4, is DGGITQSPKYLFRKEGQNVTLSCEQNLNHDAMYWYRQDPGQGLRLIYYSQIVNDFQKGDIAEGYSVSREKKESFPLTVTSAQKNPTAFYLCASSIIQGNEKLFFGSGTQLSVL.

The chain uses TRBV5-4 and TRBJ2-7; 13 positions match TRBD2. Germline-derived CDR1 and CDR2 are SGHNT and YYREEE (reference sequence). The CDR3 has 17 amino acids. V shed 1 base and J 5 bases; nucleotides not matched to a gene: 9. This CDR3 is CASSLTSGRAGVNEQYF. CDR3 nucleotide sequence: TGTGCCAGCAGCTTGACTAGCGGGAGGGCCGGGGTCAACGAGCAGTACTTC.

The V and J genes are TRBV11-2 and TRBJ2-7; no clear D. The V gene lost 1 base and the J gene lost 1 base, with 8 bases spanning the gap. This CDR3 contains 14 residues. The germline V gene encodes CDR1 SGHAT and CDR2 FQNNGV. CDR3 sequence reads: CASSLAGVSYEQYF. The CDR3 DNA sequence: TGTGCCAGCAGCTTAGCAGGTGTGTCCTACGAGCAGTACTTC. Together with reference TRBV11-2 and TRBJ2-7, the CDR3 gives the full variable domain: EAGVAQSPRYKIIEKRQSVAFWCNPISGHATLYWYQQILGQGPKLLIQFQNNGVVDDSQLPKDRFSAERLKGVDSTLKIQPAKLEDSAVYLCASSLAGVSYEQYFGPGTRLTVT.

The J gene is TRBJ1-5, the V gene TRBV5-1; 7 bases are a match to TRBD1. Unmatched junction bases numbered 4, after V lost 2 bases and J lost 5 bases. Germline assignment: CDR1 SGHRS and CDR2 YFSETQ. This CDR3 comprises 14 residues. This CDR3 is CASSFGTEDQPQHF. The CDR3 nucleotides are TGCGCCAGCAGCTTTGGGACAGAAGATCAGCCCCAGCATTTT.

The V call is TRBV6-1, the J call TRBJ2-1; tentatively, D is TRBD1 or TRBD2 (6 bases each). The germline V gene encodes CDR1 MNHNS and CDR2 SASEGT. V shed 4 bases and J shed 7 bases, with 17 bases lying between them. This CDR3 contains 15 residues. The CDR3 reads CASSGVGGGGNEQFF. For the CDR3, the DNA is TGTGCCAGCAGTGGGGTAGGGGGAGGAGGAAATGAGCAGTTCTTC.

V and J are TRBV14 and TRBJ1-4, with D tentatively TRBD1 (6 bases). CDR3 length: 14 amino acids. Between the trimmed V and J ends, which lost 4 bases and 5 bases, there was a span of 11 bases. Per germline, CDR1 SGHDN and CDR2 FVKESK. CDR3 in amino acids: CASSRDRRNEKLFF. In nucleotides, the CDR3 is TGTGCCAGCAGCCGAGACAGGAGGAATGAAAAACTGTTTTTT.

The table lists this clone with a count of one. The CDR3 DNA reads TGTGCCAGCAGCTTTGGGGGTGCAACTAATGAAAAACTGTTTTTT. It is translated as CASSFGGATNEKLFF. V is TRBV7-2 and J is TRBJ1-4; weak D call: TRBD1 (5 bases). Germline V gene lookup returns CDR1 SGHTA and CDR2 FQGNSA. Trimming stripped 3 bases from V and 0 bases from J, with 8 bases between. The CDR3 has 15 residues.